This T cell receptor beta chain was obtained from a study of vaccination and CD4 T cells after COVID-19. Germline-derived CDR1 and CDR2 are GTSNPN and SVGIG (reference sequence). Trimming at V came to 1 base and at J to 4 bases, leaving 8 bases not matched to a gene. The CDR3 contains 15 residues. Treatment given: approximately nine-day PBMC culture with coronavirus spike peptide pools or control peptides (ViraFEST assay). Concerning this clonotype itself: The antigen remains undetermined.

The assay that was used to sequence DNA from cultured CD4+ T cells was the Oncomine TCR Beta short-read assay. TCRdb used MiXCR to reprocess the PCR reads, holding one entry per CDR3 protein. The sample has over 10,000 distinct CDR3 sequences; around 47% are singletons. Input material: CD4+ T cells from blood, cultured in vitro. The chain has TRBV30 and TRBJ1-2, with 8 bases identical to TRBD1. The TCR comes from a human donor who had recovered from COVID-19. For the CDR3, the DNA is TGTGCCTGGAGTGCTGGGTGGGACAGGCCCTATGGCTACACCTTC. It encodes CAWSAGWDRPYGYTF. Combining the CDR3 with reference TRBV30 and TRBJ1-2 gives the whole variable domain SQTIHQWPATLVQPVGSPLSLECTVEGTSNPNLYWYRQAAGRGLQLLFYSVGIGQISSEVPQNLSASRPQDRQFILSSKKLLLSDSGFYLCAWSAGWDRPYGYTFGSGTRLTVV.